This TCR beta chain was retrieved from a study of human T cells and chemical hapten exposure. General study points: Expanded TCRs showed more large CDR3 clusters than pre-sensitization or healthy control sets.

On this clonotype: Its antigen is unidentified.

The time point denotes: patch test 3, about 24 weeks after DPC sensitization. As to treatment: therapeutic diphenylcyclopropenone sensitization with weekly scalp DPC. TCRdb processed the RACE reads anew with MiXCR; each CDR3 protein has one entry. The data contain approximately 97,000 distinct CDR3 sequences, 25% to 30% of them singletons. J gave up 2 bases and V 6 bases, and 7 bases lay outside the gene matches. This CDR3 is 15 amino acids long. The receptor's source is a man in his forties or fifties with alopecia areata. Some clones in this sample may be carry-over from other donors' samples. Sequencing was performed on whole blood, taken in connection with sensitization to the hapten diphenylcyclopropenone (DPC). The chain carries TRBV12-3 or TRBV12-4 and TRBJ2-3; 8 bases are shared with TRBD2. CDR3 region: CASRAGRGNTDTQYF. The DNA for the CDR3 is TGTGCCAGCAGGGCCGGGAGGGGTAACACAGATACGCAGTATTTT.